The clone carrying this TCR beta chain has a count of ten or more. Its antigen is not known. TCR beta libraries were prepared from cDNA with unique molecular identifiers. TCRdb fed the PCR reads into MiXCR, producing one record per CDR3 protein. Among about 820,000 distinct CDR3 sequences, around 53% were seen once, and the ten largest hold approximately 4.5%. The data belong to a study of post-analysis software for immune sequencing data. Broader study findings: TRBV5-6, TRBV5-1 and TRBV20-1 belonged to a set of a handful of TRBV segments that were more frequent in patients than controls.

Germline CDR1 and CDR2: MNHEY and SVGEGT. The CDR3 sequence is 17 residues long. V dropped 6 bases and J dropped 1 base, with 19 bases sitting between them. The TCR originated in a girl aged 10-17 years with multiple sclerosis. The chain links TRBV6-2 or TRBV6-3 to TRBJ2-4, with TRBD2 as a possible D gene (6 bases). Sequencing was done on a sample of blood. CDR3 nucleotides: TGTGCCAGCAGACCCAGAGCCGGGGGAACGGCCAAAAACATTCAGTACTTC. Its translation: CASRPRAGGTAKNIQYF.